This T cell receptor (beta chain) was recorded in a study of cytomegalovirus exposure and HLA in healthy donors. Study-level findings and limits: HLA alleles showed associations with some 15,000 TCR beta sequences in a later analysis, at a 0.05 false discovery rate. What a later analysis reportedly showed was that an Asian-associated ancestry cluster had fewer N-insertions than the approximately 700-donor mean. A highly shared variant cluster was judged a likely technical artifact.

The PCR employed 60 Vbeta primers together with 13 Jbeta primers. In the original workflow: A follow-up analysis tallied tens of millions of unique TCR beta chains, roughly 11 million shared. The protocol was immunoSEQ multiplex PCR, while the TCRdb copy is restricted to in-frame clones and leaves out a portion. V and J calls and clone size come straight from that table; D and trimming were deduced from the DNA. This sample's table reports more than 50,000 clones. A note on this clone: The antigen remains unidentified.

The CDR3 consists of 15 residues. The ends lost 2 bases at V and 6 bases at J; junction bases unmatched: 10. From germline, CDR1 is SQVTM and CDR2 ANQGSEA. Specimen: PBMCs. This sequence was found in a man between 18 and 29 years old in good health and CMV-seropositive. This sequence joins TRBV29-1 and TRBJ2-1; TRBD2 aligns across 7 bases. The CDR3 loop reads CSVEIGGGHPNEQFF. The CDR3 nucleotides are TGCAGCGTTGAAATCGGGGGAGGGCACCCCAATGAGCAGTTCTTC.